This TCR beta chain was sequenced for a study of Tregs in tolerant kidney transplant recipients. General study findings and limits: In tolerant patients, donor-specific Tregs outgrew total Tregs, suggesting antigen-driven expansion.

As concerns this clone: Its antigen is as yet unknown.

Here immunoSEQ multiplex PCR was the method, and the copy in TCRdb shows in-frame clones only, minus some. The repertoire holds some 64,000 clones, with nearly 98% as singletons. Regulatory T cells were sorted from thawed PBMCs rested overnight at 37°C with 200 IU/ml IL-2. Trimming took 3 bases from V and 1 from J; bases not matched to a gene: 4. Germline CDR1 and CDR2: ENHRY and SYGVKD. The CDR3 loop spans 16 amino acids. The rearrangement links TRBV10-3 to TRBJ2-3, with 10 positions matching TRBD2. The sample was Tregs from blood, taken before the transplant. The source of this sequence is a human donor who received a combined kidney and bone marrow transplant. Here the CDR3 reads CAISELAGRGTDTQYF. DNA of the CDR3: TGTGCCATCAGTGAACTAGCGGGGCGGGGCACAGATACGCAGTATTTT.